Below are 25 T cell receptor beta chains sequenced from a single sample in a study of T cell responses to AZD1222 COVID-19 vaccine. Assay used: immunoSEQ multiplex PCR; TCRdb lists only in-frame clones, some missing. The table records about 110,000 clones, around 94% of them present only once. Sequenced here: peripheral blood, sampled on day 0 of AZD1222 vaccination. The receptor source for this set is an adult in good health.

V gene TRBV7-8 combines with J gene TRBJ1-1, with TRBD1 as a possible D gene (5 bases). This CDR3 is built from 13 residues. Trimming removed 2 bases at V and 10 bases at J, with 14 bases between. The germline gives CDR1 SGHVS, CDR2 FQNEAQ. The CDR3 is CASSLFGREAAFF. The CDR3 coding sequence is TGTGCCAGCAGCTTATTCGGCAGGGAGGCAGCTTTCTTT.

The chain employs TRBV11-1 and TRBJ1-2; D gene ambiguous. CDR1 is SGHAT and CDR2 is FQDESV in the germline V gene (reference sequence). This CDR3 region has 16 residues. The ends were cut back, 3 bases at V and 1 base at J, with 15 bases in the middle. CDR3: CASSLQPGRNNYGYTF. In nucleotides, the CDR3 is TGTGCCAGCAGCTTGCAACCGGGAAGAAATAACTATGGCTACACCTTC.

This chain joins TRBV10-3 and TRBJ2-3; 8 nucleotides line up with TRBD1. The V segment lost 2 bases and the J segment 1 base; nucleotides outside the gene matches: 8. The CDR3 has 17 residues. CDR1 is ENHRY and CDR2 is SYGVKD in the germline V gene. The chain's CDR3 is CAISERGQGRGTDTQYF. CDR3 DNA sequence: TGTGCCATCAGTGAGCGAGGACAGGGTCGGGGCACAGATACGCAGTATTTT.

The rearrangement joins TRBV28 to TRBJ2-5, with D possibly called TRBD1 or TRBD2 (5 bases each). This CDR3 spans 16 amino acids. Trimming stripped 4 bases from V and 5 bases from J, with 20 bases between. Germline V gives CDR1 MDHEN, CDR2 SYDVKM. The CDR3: CASSSPWGGGWETQYF. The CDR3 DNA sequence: TGTGCCAGCAGTTCCCCCTGGGGCGGAGGCTGGGAGACCCAGTACTTC.

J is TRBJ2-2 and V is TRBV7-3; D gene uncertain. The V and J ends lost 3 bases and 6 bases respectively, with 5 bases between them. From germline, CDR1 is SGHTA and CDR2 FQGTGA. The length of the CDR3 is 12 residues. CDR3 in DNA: TGTGCCAGCAGCTTTCAGGCCGGGGAGCTGTTTTTT. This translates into CASSFQAGELFF.

Here the CDR3 DNA reads TGTGCCAGCAGTTTACGGCTAGTCATCCGTCCAAACTACAATGAGCAGTTCTTC. Protein product: CASSLRLVIRPNYNEQFF. J is TRBJ2-1 and V is TRBV28, with D unresolved. V was trimmed by 2 bases and J by 3 bases, leaving 20 bases between them. CDR3 length equals 18 residues. Germline V gene sequence: CDR1 MDHEN, CDR2 SYDVKM.

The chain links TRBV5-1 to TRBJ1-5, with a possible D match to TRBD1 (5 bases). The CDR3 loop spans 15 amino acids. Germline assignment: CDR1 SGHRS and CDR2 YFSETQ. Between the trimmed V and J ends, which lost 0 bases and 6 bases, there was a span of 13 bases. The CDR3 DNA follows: TGCGCCAGCAGCTTGGACGCAGGGTCCACTCAGCCCCAGCATTTT. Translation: CASSLDAGSTQPQHF.

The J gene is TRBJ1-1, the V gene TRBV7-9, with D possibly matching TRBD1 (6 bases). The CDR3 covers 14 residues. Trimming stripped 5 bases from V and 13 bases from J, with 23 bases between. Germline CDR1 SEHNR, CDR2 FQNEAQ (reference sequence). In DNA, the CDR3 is TGTGCCAGCAGCATCCTGACAGGACTCCCAACGGGTTTCTTT. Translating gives CASSILTGLPTGFF.

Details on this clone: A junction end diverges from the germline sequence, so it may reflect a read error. CDR3 DNA sequence: TGTGCCAGCAGTTCACCGGGGCCGCATTCCCCCAGCTTT. Protein product: CASSSPGPHSPSF. The chain joins TRBV12-3 or TRBV12-4 to TRBJ1-6; TRBD1 is a possible D gene (5 bases). The CDR3 is 13 amino acids.

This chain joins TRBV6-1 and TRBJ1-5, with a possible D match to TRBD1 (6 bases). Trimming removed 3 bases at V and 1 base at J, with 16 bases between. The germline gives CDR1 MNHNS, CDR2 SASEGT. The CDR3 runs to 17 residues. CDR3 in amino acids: CASSEWAGAGSNQPQHF. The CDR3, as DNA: TGTGCCAGCAGTGAGTGGGCGGGGGCTGGGAGCAATCAGCCCCAGCATTTT.

In DNA, the CDR3 is TGTGCCAGCAGTTTTCGTTCCGGGGGCAATGAGCAGTTCTTC. Translated: CASSFRSGGNEQFF. The chain carries TRBV27 and TRBJ2-1, with a weak D call TRBD2 (6 bases). The V end lost 3 bases, the J end lost 6 bases, and 12 bases lay between the germline ends. CDR3 length: 14 residues. The germline V gene has CDR1 MNHEY and CDR2 SMNVEV (reference sequence).

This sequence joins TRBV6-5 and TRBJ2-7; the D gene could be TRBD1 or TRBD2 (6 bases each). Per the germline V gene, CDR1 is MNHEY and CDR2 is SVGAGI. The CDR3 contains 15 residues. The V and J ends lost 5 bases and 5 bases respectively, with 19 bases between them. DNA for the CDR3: TGTGCCAGCAGTCCAGTCGGGGGCGTAAAGAACGAGCAGTACTTC. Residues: CASSPVGGVKNEQYF.

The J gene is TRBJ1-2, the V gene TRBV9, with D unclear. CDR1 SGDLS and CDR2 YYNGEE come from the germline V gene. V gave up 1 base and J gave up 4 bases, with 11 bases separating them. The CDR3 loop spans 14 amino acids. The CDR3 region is CASSVQPGIYGYTF. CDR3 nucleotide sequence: TGTGCCAGCAGCGTACAGCCGGGGATCTATGGCTACACCTTC.

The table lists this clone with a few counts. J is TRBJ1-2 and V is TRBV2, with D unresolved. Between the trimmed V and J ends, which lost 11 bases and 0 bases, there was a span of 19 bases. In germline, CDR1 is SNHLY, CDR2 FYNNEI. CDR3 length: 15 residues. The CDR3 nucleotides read TGTGCCCGCGCTACCGGGCAGTCAGCTAACTATGGCTACACCTTC. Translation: CARATGQSANYGYTF.

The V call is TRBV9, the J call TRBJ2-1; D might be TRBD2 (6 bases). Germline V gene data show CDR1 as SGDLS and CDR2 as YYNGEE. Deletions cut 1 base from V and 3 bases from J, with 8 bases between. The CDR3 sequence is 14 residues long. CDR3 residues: CASSVLADYNEQFF. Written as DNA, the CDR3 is TGTGCCAGCAGCGTATTAGCGGACTACAATGAGCAGTTCTTC. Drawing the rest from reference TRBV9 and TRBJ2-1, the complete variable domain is DSGVTQTPKHLITATGQRVTLRCSPRSGDLSVYWYQQSLDQGLQFLIQYYNGEERAKGNILERFSAQQFPDLHSELNLSSLELGDSALYFCASSVLADYNEQFFGPGTRLTVL.

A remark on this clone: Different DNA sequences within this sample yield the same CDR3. CDR3 region: CASSFQETQYF. Written as DNA, the CDR3 is TGTGCCAGCAGTTTCCAAGAGACCCAGTACTTC. This chain connects TRBV12-3 or TRBV12-4 to TRBJ2-5, with D unclear. Trimming shortened V by 3 bases and J by 1 base, and 0 bases separated the two germline ends. This CDR3 has 11 residues.

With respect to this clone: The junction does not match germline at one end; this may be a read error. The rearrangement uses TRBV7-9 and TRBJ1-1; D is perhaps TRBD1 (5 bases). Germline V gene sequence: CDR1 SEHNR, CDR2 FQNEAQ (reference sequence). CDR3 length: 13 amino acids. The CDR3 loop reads CASGFRGNTEAFF. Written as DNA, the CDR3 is TGTGCCAGCGGCTTTAGGGGAAACACTGAAGCTTTCTTT.

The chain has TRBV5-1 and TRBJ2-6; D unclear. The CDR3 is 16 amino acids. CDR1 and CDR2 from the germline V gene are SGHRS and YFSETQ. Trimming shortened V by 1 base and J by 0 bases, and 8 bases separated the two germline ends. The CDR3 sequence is CASSLPGSSGANVLTF. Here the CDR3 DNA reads TGCGCCAGCAGCTTGCCAGGTAGCTCTGGGGCCAACGTCCTGACTTTC.

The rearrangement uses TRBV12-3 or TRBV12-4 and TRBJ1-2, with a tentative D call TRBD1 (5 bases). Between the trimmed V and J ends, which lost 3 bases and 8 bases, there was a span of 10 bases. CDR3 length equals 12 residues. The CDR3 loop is CASSFGGWGYTF. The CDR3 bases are TGTGCCAGCAGTTTTGGGGGGTGGGGCTACACCTTC.

The CDR3 region is CASSIDGSGGITDTQYF. The CDR3 DNA reads as TGTGCCAGTAGTATAGATGGTAGCGGGGGGATCACAGATACGCAGTATTTT. The chain links TRBV19 to TRBJ2-3; TRBD2 aligns across 10 bases. With V trimmed by 0 bases and J by 2 bases, 5 bases remained unmatched. Looked up from germline, CDR1 is LNHDA and CDR2 is SQIVND (reference sequence). CDR3 size: 17 residues. Full variable domain (outside the CDR3, taken from reference TRBV19 and TRBJ2-3): DGGITQSPKYLFRKEGQNVTLSCEQNLNHDAMYWYRQDPGQGLRLIYYSQIVNDFQKGDIAEGYSVSREKKESFPLTVTSAQKNPTAFYLCASSIDGSGGITDTQYFGPGTRLTVL.

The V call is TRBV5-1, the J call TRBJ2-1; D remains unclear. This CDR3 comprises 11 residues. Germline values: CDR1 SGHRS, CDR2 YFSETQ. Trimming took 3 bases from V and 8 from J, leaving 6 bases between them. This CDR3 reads CASSYSDEQFF. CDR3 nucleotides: TGCGCCAGCAGCTATTCCGATGAGCAGTTCTTC.

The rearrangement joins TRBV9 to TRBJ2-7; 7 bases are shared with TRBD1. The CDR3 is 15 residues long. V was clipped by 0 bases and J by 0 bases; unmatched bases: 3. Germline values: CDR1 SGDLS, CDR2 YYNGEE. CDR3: CASSVGPGGSYEQYF. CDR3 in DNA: TGTGCCAGCAGCGTAGGGCCAGGGGGCTCCTACGAGCAGTACTTC.

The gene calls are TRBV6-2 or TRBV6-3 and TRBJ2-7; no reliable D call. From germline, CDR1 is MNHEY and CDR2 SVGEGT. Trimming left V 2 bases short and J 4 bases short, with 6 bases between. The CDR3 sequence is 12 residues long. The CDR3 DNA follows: TGTGCCAGCAGTTACGGACGTTACGAGCAGTACTTC. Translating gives CASSYGRYEQYF.

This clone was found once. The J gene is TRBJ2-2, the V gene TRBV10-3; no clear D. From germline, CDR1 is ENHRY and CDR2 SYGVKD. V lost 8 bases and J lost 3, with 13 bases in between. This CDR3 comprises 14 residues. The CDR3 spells CAIGGVGYTGELFF. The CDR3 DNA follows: TGTGCCATCGGCGGTGTTGGCTACACCGGGGAGCTGTTTTTT.

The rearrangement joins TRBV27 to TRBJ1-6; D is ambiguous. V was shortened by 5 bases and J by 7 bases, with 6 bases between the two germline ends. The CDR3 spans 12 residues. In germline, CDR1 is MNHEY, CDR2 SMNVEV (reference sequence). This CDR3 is CASSNLNSPLHF. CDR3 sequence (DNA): TGTGCCAGCAGTAATCTGAATTCACCCCTCCACTTT.